These 18 T cell receptor beta chains originate from one sample sequenced in a study of T cell changes during pregnancy in multiple sclerosis. Sequencing used immunoSEQ multiplex PCR; TCRdb keeps in-frame clones, though not all of them. This table holds about 36,000 clones, around 92% found once. The sequences come from CD4+ T cells from peripheral blood mononuclear cells, collected in the second trimester of pregnancy. The receptor set was obtained from a female donor in good health, enrolled as a control in a pregnancy study.

CDR3 DNA: TGTGCCAGCTCACCATCCACAGGTCCCGGCAATGAGCAGTTCTTC. Residues: CASSPSTGPGNEQFF. V and J are TRBV18 and TRBJ2-1, with TRBD1 as a possible D gene (5 bases). Germline values: CDR1 KGHSH, CDR2 LQKENI. V lost 2 bases and J lost 6, with 14 bases in between. The CDR3 loop spans 15 amino acids.

The chain joins TRBV20-1 to TRBJ2-3; D gene ambiguous. The V gene lost 6 bases and the J gene lost 3 bases, with 4 bases spanning the gap. This CDR3 has 10 amino acids. Germline V lookup: CDR1 DFQATT, CDR2 SNEGSKA (reference sequence). CDR3 loop: CSAGTDTQYF. CDR3 DNA sequence: TGCAGTGCCGGGACAGATACGCAGTATTTT.

The V call is TRBV7-2, the J call TRBJ2-1; a weak D match, TRBD2 (7 bases). V lost 2 bases and J lost 2, with 13 bases in between. The germline V gene has CDR1 SGHTA and CDR2 FQGNSA. The CDR3 consists of 16 residues. The CDR3 DNA reads as TGTGCCAGCAGCTTATCCGTCGGGGGGCCCTACAATGAGCAGTTCTTC. Translating it yields CASSLSVGGPYNEQFF.

The chain is built from TRBV7-8 and TRBJ1-6; TRBD1 aligns across 12 bases. The CDR3 has 19 residues. Germline trimming cut 4 bases from V and 4 bases from J; bases unmatched to any gene: 11. Per germline, CDR1 SGHVS and CDR2 FQNEAQ. The CDR3 loop is CASSSPIWDRGRYNSPLHF. CDR3 coding DNA: TGTGCCAGCAGCTCCCCAATATGGGACAGGGGGCGTTATAATTCACCCCTCCACTTT.

The chain couples TRBV11-2 to TRBJ1-1, with D tentatively TRBD1 (5 bases). The V and J ends lost 3 bases and 1 base respectively, with 12 bases between them. The CDR3 covers 15 residues. Germline CDR1 is SGHAT and CDR2 is FQNNGV. The CDR3 region has the DNA TGTGCCAGCAGCTTGGCTGGGGCTCCGAACACTGAAGCTTTCTTT. It translates to CASSLAGAPNTEAFF. Supplemented by reference TRBV11-2 and TRBJ1-1, the full variable domain reads EAGVAQSPRYKIIEKRQSVAFWCNPISGHATLYWYQQILGQGPKLLIQFQNNGVVDDSQLPKDRFSAERLKGVDSTLKIQPAKLEDSAVYLCASSLAGAPNTEAFFGQGTRLTVV.

The rearrangement joins TRBV7-2 to TRBJ1-2; maybe TRBD1 (5 bases). Germline loops: CDR1 SGHTA, CDR2 FQGNSA. Trimming left V 4 bases short and J 6 bases short, with 12 bases between. The CDR3 is 13 amino acids. Here the CDR3 reads CASSYGGMDGYTF. CDR3 DNA sequence: TGTGCCAGCAGCTATGGGGGGATGGATGGCTACACCTTC. Based on the CDR3 plus reference TRBV7-2 and TRBJ1-2, the full variable domain is GAGVSQSPSNKVTEKGKDVELRCDPISGHTALYWYRQSLGQGLEFLIYFQGNSAPDKSGLPSDRFSAERTGGSVSTLTIQRTQQEDSAVYLCASSYGGMDGYTFGSGTRLTVV.

The chain links TRBV4-1 to TRBJ2-5; the match to TRBD1 covers 9 bases. Trimming cost V 2 bases and J 4 bases; bases outside gene matches: 5. This CDR3 contains 15 residues. Looked up from germline, CDR1 is MGHRA and CDR2 is YSYEKL. The CDR3 bases are TGCGCCAGCAGCCAAACCGGGACAGGGTCAGAGACCCAGTACTTC. This encodes CASSQTGTGSETQYF.

The rearrangement links TRBV19 to TRBJ2-5; D is ambiguous. The CDR3 loop spans 13 amino acids. CDR1 is LNHDA and CDR2 is SQIVND in the germline V gene (reference sequence). Between the trimmed V and J ends, which lost 5 bases and 1 base, there was a span of 8 bases. The CDR3 region has the DNA TGTGCCAGTAGTGTTAGAATCCAAGAGACCCAGTACTTC. It yields the protein CASSVRIQETQYF.

This chain links TRBV7-8 with TRBJ2-3; 9 nucleotides align to TRBD1. Germline loops: CDR1 SGHVS, CDR2 FQNEAQ. This CDR3 is built from 16 residues. V lost 3 bases, J lost 0 bases, and 4 bases stayed unmatched. CDR3 DNA sequence: TGTGCCAGCAGCTTCGGGACAGGGCAAAGCACAGATACGCAGTATTTT. Amino acid sequence: CASSFGTGQSTDTQYF.

This clone was seen once. The chain links TRBV10-1 to TRBJ2-7, with unresolved D. With 5 bases removed from V and 3 bases from J, the gap between germline ends came to 5 bases. CDR1 WNHNN and CDR2 SYGVQD come from the germline V gene (reference sequence). The CDR3 is 11 residues long. For the CDR3, the DNA is TGCGCCAGCAGTAACAGCTACGAGCAGTACTTC. This sequence encodes CASSNSYEQYF.

The chain joins TRBV18 to TRBJ2-7, with 7 bases that match TRBD2. V lost 3 bases and J lost 6; bases outside the gene matches: 2. The V gene's germline CDR1 is KGHSH and CDR2 LQKENI. This CDR3 contains 12 residues. CDR3: CASSPGGREQYF. DNA for the CDR3: TGTGCCAGCTCACCGGGAGGGCGCGAGCAGTACTTC.

The chain joins TRBV5-6 to TRBJ2-6, with D possibly matching TRBD2 (6 bases). Germline assignment: CDR1 SGHDT and CDR2 YYEEEE. Trimming removed 6 bases at V and 4 bases at J, with 17 bases between. The CDR3 loop spans 16 amino acids. Here the CDR3 DNA reads TGTGCCAGCACCTGGGACGGGAGACGCGGGGCCAACGTCCTGACTTTC. This gives the protein CASTWDGRRGANVLTF.

The chain links TRBV30 to TRBJ1-5; 7 nucleotides align to TRBD1. Germline V gives CDR1 GTSNPN, CDR2 SVGIG (reference sequence). This CDR3 has 15 residues. J was trimmed by 2 bases and V by 2 bases; bases with no gene match: 6. The CDR3 coding sequence is TGTGCCTGGAGTAAGGGGGCTGGGGGCAATCAGCCCCAGCATTTT. It specifies CAWSKGAGGNQPQHF.

This chain joins TRBV5-1 and TRBJ2-5, with a tentative D call TRBD2 (5 bases). Trimming shortened V by 2 bases and J by 1 base, and 9 bases separated the two germline ends. There are 14 residues in the CDR3. Germline V gene lookup returns CDR1 SGHRS and CDR2 YFSETQ. The CDR3 nucleotides are TGCGCCAGCAGCTTCAAACGGGGCCAAGAGACCCAGTACTTC. This sequence encodes CASSFKRGQETQYF.

Here the CDR3 DNA reads TGTGCCTGGAGCCCGTCCCTATATGGCAATCAGCCCCAGCATTTT. Its protein product is CAWSPSLYGNQPQHF. This chain links TRBV30 with TRBJ1-5; D is unresolved. The length of the CDR3 is 15 residues. Looked up from germline, CDR1 is GTSNPN and CDR2 is SVGIG (reference sequence). Trimming removed 3 bases at V and 2 bases at J, with 14 bases between.

V and J are TRBV7-6 and TRBJ2-2, with no clear D. The CDR3 runs to 16 residues. V lost 0 bases and J 1 base, leaving 9 bases between the germline ends. CDR1 and CDR2 (germline): SGHVS, FNYEAQ. The CDR3 DNA follows: TGTGCCAGCAGCTTAGCTTCTGTTCGGAACACCGGGGAGCTGTTTTTT. As protein: CASSLASVRNTGELFF.

J is TRBJ2-1 and V is TRBV7-9; TRBD1 aligns across 10 bases. V gave up 5 bases and J gave up 8 bases; unmatched junction bases: 9. The CDR3 spans 15 residues. CDR1 and CDR2 from the germline V gene are SEHNR and FQNEAQ (reference sequence). The CDR3 here is CASSTTWTGGHEQFF. The CDR3 region has the DNA TGTGCCAGCAGCACTACATGGACAGGGGGGCATGAGCAGTTCTTC.

The chain recombines TRBV15 with TRBJ2-5; TRBD1 might be the D (6 bases). The germline V gene encodes CDR1 LNHNV and CDR2 YYDKDF (reference sequence). With 0 bases removed from V and 2 bases from J, the gap between germline ends came to 10 bases. This CDR3 has 15 amino acids. This CDR3 is CATSREQGTQETQYF. The DNA of the CDR3 is TGTGCCACCAGCAGAGAACAGGGAACTCAAGAGACCCAGTACTTC. Looking up the rest from reference TRBV15 and TRBJ2-5 gives the full variable domain: DAMVIQNPRYQVTQFGKPVTLSCSQTLNHNVMYWYQQKSSQAPKLLFHYYDKDFNNEADTPDNFQSRRPNTSFCFLDIRSPGLGDTAMYLCATSREQGTQETQYFGPGTRLLVL.